What follows is one TCR beta chain and its context. Its antigen is unidentified. V lost 6 bases and J lost 6, with 16 bases in between. The CDR3 length is 14 residues. Germline V CDR1 and CDR2: SGHAT, FQNNGV. This sample's RNA came from whole unsorted tissue. The sample originates from a study of tumor and adjacent non-tumor tissue in lung cancer. General observations from the study: Shorter survival was associated with higher TCR diversity in tumors.

A modified ARM-PCR protocol with three rounds of nested PCR amplified TCRbeta. TCRdb re-derived calls from the multiplex PCR reads in MiXCR, one entry per CDR3 protein. The sample consists of 120,000 or so distinct CDR3 sequences, roughly 67% of them appearing once. The rearrangement joins TRBV11-2 to TRBJ2-3, with D perhaps TRBD2 (5 bases). The sample was lung tumor tissue. This clonotype originated in a young man with non-small cell lung cancer. As DNA, the CDR3 is TGTGCCAGCAGTCGGGATCCTAACCCCGATACGCAGTATTTT. As protein: CASSRDPNPDTQYF.